One sample yielded the 28 T cell receptor beta chains listed below, sequenced in a study of blood T cell repertoires in COVID-19 (dated by TCRdb to the early 2020s). The library relied on the immunoSEQ multiplex PCR assay. Drawn from immuneACCESS, this table holds only the in-frame rearrangements with V and J called that TCRdb kept. Clones are partly lost; checked studies trace under half to an unresolved V gene and leave the rest unexplained. For this sample the table gives under 250,000 clones, of which 80% to 85% were detected only once. The ten largest clonotypes hold roughly 2.3% of the sample. Sequencing was carried out using peripheral blood. All receptors come from a woman in her fifties or sixties with acute or convalescent COVID-19.

V is TRBV11-1 and J is TRBJ2-1; 9 bases match TRBD1. Trimming at V came to 0 bases and at J to 7 bases, leaving 13 bases not matched to a gene. The CDR3 spans 18 residues. Germline values: CDR1 SGHAT, CDR2 FQDESV (reference sequence). The CDR3 is CASSLAGQGILQRNEQFF. The CDR3 DNA is TGTGCCAGCAGCTTAGCGGGACAGGGCATACTACAACGGAATGAGCAGTTCTTC.

The genes are TRBV19 and TRBJ1-1; a weak D match, TRBD1 (6 bases). Germline V lookup: CDR1 LNHDA, CDR2 SQIVND (reference sequence). The CDR3 is made up of 14 amino acids. The V gene lost 3 bases and the J gene lost 7 bases, with 15 bases spanning the gap. The CDR3 reads CASSMRRGLNEAFF. CDR3 nucleotide sequence: TGTGCCAGTAGTATGCGCAGGGGATTAAATGAAGCTTTCTTT.

This clone was counted once. The chain employs TRBV7-9 and TRBJ2-3; TRBD1 agrees at 8 bases. The germline CDR1 and CDR2 sequences are SEHNR and FQNEAQ (reference sequence). The CDR3 contains 14 residues. The J segment lost 5 bases and the V segment lost 4 bases, leaving 5 bases of the junction unmatched. CDR3 residues: CASSSDRGKDTQYF. The CDR3, as DNA: TGTGCCAGCAGCTCCGACAGGGGAAAAGATACGCAGTATTTT.

The J gene is TRBJ1-4, the V gene TRBV30; D unclear. CDR1 GTSNPN and CDR2 SVGIG come from the germline V gene (reference sequence). Trimming shortened V by 4 bases and J by 7 bases, and 13 bases separated the two germline ends. The CDR3 covers 13 residues. This CDR3 reads CAWMGSSVEKLFF. The CDR3 nucleotides read TGTGCCTGGATGGGGAGTTCCGTTGAAAAACTGTTTTTT.

The chain links TRBV4-1 to TRBJ2-2, with D hard to call. CDR1 MGHRA and CDR2 YSYEKL come from the germline V gene. CDR3 length: 16 residues. With 0 bases removed from V and 0 bases from J, the gap between germline ends came to 8 bases. The CDR3 is CASSQERQTNTGELFF. DNA of the CDR3: TGCGCCAGCAGCCAAGAGAGGCAGACGAACACCGGGGAGCTGTTTTTT.

The chain uses TRBV9 and TRBJ1-6; D remains unclear. Trimming cost V 2 bases and J 6 bases, with 12 bases left between them. The germline CDR1 and CDR2 sequences are SGDLS and YYNGEE. The CDR3 has 15 amino acids. CDR3 coding DNA: TGTGCCAGCAGCGTCACGACAACAAGTAATTCACCCCTCCACTTT. Encoded protein: CASSVTTTSNSPLHF. Full variable domain (outside the CDR3, taken from reference TRBV9 and TRBJ1-6): DSGVTQTPKHLITATGQRVTLRCSPRSGDLSVYWYQQSLDQGLQFLIQYYNGEERAKGNILERFSAQQFPDLHSELNLSSLELGDSALYFCASSVTTTSNSPLHFGNGTRLTVT.

This chain uses TRBV2 with TRBJ1-1, with a weak D call TRBD1 (6 bases). Germline V lookup: CDR1 SNHLY, CDR2 FYNNEI. The V end lost 6 bases, the J end lost 0 bases, and 8 bases lay between the germline ends. The CDR3 is 13 amino acids. The CDR3 loop is CASSRTVNTEAFF. The CDR3 nucleotides read TGTGCCAGCAGCAGGACAGTGAACACTGAAGCTTTCTTT. The full variable domain, its missing parts supplied by reference TRBV2 and TRBJ1-1, is EPEVTQTPSHQVTQMGQEVILRCVPISNHLYFYWYRQILGQKVEFLVSFYNNEISEKSEIFDDQFSVERPDGSNFTLKIRSTKLEDSAMYFCASSRTVNTEAFFGQGTRLTVV.

This clone was detected a few times. The CDR3 region has the DNA TGTGCCAGCAGCCAAGAGGGCCTAAAGGGAAACACCATATATTTT. Encoded protein: CASSQEGLKGNTIYF. V usage is TRBV4-2 and J usage is TRBJ1-3; unclear D gene. CDR1 and CDR2 from the germline V gene are LGHNA and YNFKEQ. The CDR3 is made up of 15 amino acids. Trimming stripped 0 bases from V and 4 bases from J, with 10 bases between.

The V call is TRBV5-1, the J call TRBJ1-6; no reliable D call. Between the trimmed V and J ends, which lost 5 bases and 10 bases, there was a span of 10 bases. This CDR3 is built from 12 residues. CDR1 is SGHRS and CDR2 is YFSETQ in the germline V gene. The CDR3 protein is CASSPERSPLHF. CDR3 nucleotides: TGCGCCAGCAGTCCCGAGAGATCACCCCTCCACTTT.

This chain uses TRBV6-5 with TRBJ1-2; TRBD1 agrees at 7 bases. The CDR3 has 12 amino acids. The J segment lost 7 bases and the V segment lost 6 bases, leaving 5 bases of the junction unmatched. Looked up from germline, CDR1 is MNHEY and CDR2 is SVGAGI. CDR3 coding DNA: TGTGCCAGCAGGTTATCAGGGGGTGGCTACACCTTC. The encoded protein is CASRLSGGGYTF.

This chain links TRBV9 with TRBJ2-7; 9 bases are a match to TRBD1. V shed 5 bases, J shed 2 bases, and the junction held 11 bases outside the gene matches. Germline V CDR1 and CDR2: SGDLS, YYNGEE. This CDR3 region has 16 residues. The chain's CDR3 is CASSDGRDRDPYEQYF. CDR3 in DNA: TGTGCCAGCAGTGACGGCCGGGACAGGGATCCCTACGAGCAGTACTTC.

V and J are TRBV2 and TRBJ1-2, with a weak D call TRBD1 (5 bases). The V end lost 6 bases, the J end lost 0 bases, and 29 bases lay between the germline ends. The CDR3 extends over 20 amino acids. The germline gives CDR1 SNHLY, CDR2 FYNNEI. CDR3 residues: CASSDVAWGRVFIANYGYTF. DNA of the CDR3: TGTGCCAGCAGCGACGTCGCCTGGGGGAGGGTCTTCATCGCTAACTATGGCTACACCTTC.

The chain links TRBV2 to TRBJ2-5; 11 nucleotides agree with TRBD2. The CDR3 contains 14 residues. Germline CDR1 SNHLY, CDR2 FYNNEI. Germline trimming cut 5 bases from V and 3 bases from J; bases unmatched to any gene: 2. The CDR3 bases are TGTGCCAGCAGTCTGACTAGCGGGGAAGAGACCCAGTACTTC. It codes for CASSLTSGEETQYF.

The chain links TRBV4-2 to TRBJ1-2; 9 nucleotides line up with TRBD1. With V trimmed by 4 bases and J by 2 bases, 8 bases remained unmatched. Germline V gene lookup returns CDR1 LGHNA and CDR2 YNFKEQ. The CDR3 is 16 amino acids. This CDR3 reads CASSPTPDRGNYGYTF. CDR3 sequence (DNA): TGTGCCAGCAGCCCGACCCCGGACAGGGGCAACTATGGCTACACCTTC.

This clone was counted once. The rearrangement joins TRBV9 to TRBJ2-7, with 12 positions matching TRBD1. The trim removed 3 bases at V and 2 bases at J, leaving 3 bases unmatched. This CDR3 has 15 amino acids. The germline V gene has CDR1 SGDLS and CDR2 YYNGEE. This chain's CDR3 is CASSEGQGAAYEQYF. The CDR3 bases are TGTGCCAGCAGCGAGGGACAGGGGGCGGCCTACGAGCAGTACTTC.

This clone was observed once. The rearrangement uses TRBV6-5 and TRBJ1-2, with 10 bases fitting TRBD1. CDR1 is MNHEY, CDR2 SVGAGI, per germline. J was trimmed by 5 bases and V by 6 bases; bases with no gene match: 6. CDR3 length: 14 residues. The CDR3 DNA sequence: TGTGCCAGCAGCCCCGGGACAGGGGTGTATGGCTACACCTTC. Protein sequence: CASSPGTGVYGYTF.

Worth noting for this clone: A read error may produce the germline difference seen at one junction end. The chain combines TRBV5-1 with TRBJ2-7; 14 bases align to TRBD2. This CDR3 region has 16 residues. Germline V gene sequence: CDR1 SGHRS, CDR2 YFSETQ. The CDR3 is CASSRLAGGPSDEQYF. The CDR3 DNA reads as TGCGCCAGCAGCAGACTAGCGGGGGGGCCCTCCGACGAGCAGTACTTC.

The DNA for the CDR3 is TGTGCCAGCAGTTGGGCCAACAATGAGCAGTTCTTC. Translated, it gives CASSWANNEQFF. The gene calls are TRBV6-7 and TRBJ2-1; D remains ambiguous. TRBV6-7 is labeled an ORF, and its function is uncertain. This CDR3 region has 12 residues. V lost 4 bases and J lost 5, with 6 bases in between.

The V call is TRBV5-1, the J call TRBJ2-1; tentative D call: TRBD1 (6 bases). Germline V gene data show CDR1 as SGHRS and CDR2 as YFSETQ. V was cut by 0 bases and J by 5 bases, with 12 bases left in between. This CDR3 region has 15 residues. For the CDR3, the DNA is TGCGCCAGCAGCTTGGCCTGGGGACAAAACAATGAGCAGTTCTTC. It codes for CASSLAWGQNNEQFF.

The V gene is TRBV30, the J gene TRBJ1-2; perhaps TRBD1 as D (5 bases). The CDR3 length is 16 residues. Trimming shortened V by 2 bases and J by 3 bases, and 19 bases separated the two germline ends. Germline values: CDR1 GTSNPN, CDR2 SVGIG (reference sequence). The CDR3 spells CAWSPSGGLKYYGYTF. In DNA, the CDR3 is TGTGCCTGGAGTCCCTCCGGGGGACTGAAGTACTATGGCTACACCTTC.

The table lists this clone with a count of one. This rearrangement joins TRBV9 to TRBJ2-5; possible D gene TRBD1, 5 bases. V was pared by 1 base and J by 4 bases, with 11 bases between. Germline values: CDR1 SGDLS, CDR2 YYNGEE. This CDR3 is 14 amino acids long. The DNA for the CDR3 is TGTGCCAGCAGCGTACCCGACAGCCGAGAGACCCAGTACTTC. Its translation: CASSVPDSRETQYF.

The rearrangement joins TRBV7-3 to TRBJ2-1; 10 bases are a match to TRBD1. Germline V gene lookup returns CDR1 SGHTA and CDR2 FQGTGA. Trimming took 5 bases from V and 5 from J; bases not matched to a gene: 9. The length of the CDR3 is 16 residues. The CDR3 protein is CASSLTTGGINNEQFF. CDR3 in DNA: TGTGCCAGCAGCCTCACGACAGGGGGCATAAACAATGAGCAGTTCTTC.

The chain is built from TRBV27 and TRBJ1-6; D remains ambiguous. The germline CDR1 and CDR2 sequences are MNHEY and SMNVEV (reference sequence). There are 14 residues in the CDR3. V dropped 3 bases and J dropped 7 bases, with 10 bases sitting between them. This CDR3 is CASSFSQENSPLHF. DNA for the CDR3: TGTGCCAGCAGTTTTTCCCAGGAAAATTCACCCCTCCACTTT.

The V and J genes are TRBV30 and TRBJ1-2; D gene uncertain. The V gene's germline CDR1 is GTSNPN and CDR2 SVGIG (reference sequence). V was shortened by 1 base and J by 8 bases, with 8 bases between the two germline ends. The CDR3 is 11 amino acids. CDR3 protein: CAWSGLEGYTF. CDR3 in DNA: TGTGCCTGGAGTGGTCTAGAGGGCTACACCTTC.

The gene calls are TRBV5-4 and TRBJ2-3; 7 positions match TRBD2. This CDR3 comprises 15 residues. J was trimmed by 5 bases and V by 2 bases; bases with no gene match: 8. Per germline, CDR1 SGHNT and CDR2 YYREEE (reference sequence). The CDR3 loop reads CASSFPGLGGDTQYF. The CDR3, as DNA: TGTGCCAGCAGCTTCCCTGGACTAGGAGGAGATACGCAGTATTTT.

The chain combines TRBV9 with TRBJ2-3, with D perhaps matching TRBD1 (6 bases). The CDR3 spans 12 residues. Trimming left V 3 bases short and J 4 bases short, with 6 bases between. The germline gives CDR1 SGDLS, CDR2 YYNGEE. CDR3 nucleotide sequence: TGTGCCAGCAGCGGGACAGCAGATACGCAGTATTTT. Its protein product is CASSGTADTQYF.

This chain connects TRBV19 to TRBJ1-4; the match to TRBD1 covers 7 bases. The CDR3 sequence is 14 residues long. V dropped 3 bases and J dropped 8; count of bases not matched to a gene: 6. CDR1 and CDR2 (germline): LNHDA, SQIVND (reference sequence). The CDR3 region has the DNA TGTGCCAGTAGTATCCGGACAGGTATAGAAAAACTGTTTTTT. This gives the protein CASSIRTGIEKLFF.

Only a few counts were recorded for this clone. The chain is built from TRBV7-2 and TRBJ2-7; TRBD1 agrees at 11 bases. This CDR3 region has 17 residues. J lost 3 bases, V lost 5 bases, and 12 bases had no gene match. Germline CDR1 SGHTA, CDR2 FQGNSA. CDR3 nucleotide sequence: TGTGCCAGCAGCCCAAAACCATCCGGGACAGGGGGCTACGAGCAGTACTTC. Its translation is CASSPKPSGTGGYEQYF.